A single sample gave rise to the 30 T cell receptor beta chains below, sequenced in a study of cytomegalovirus exposure and HLA in healthy donors. PCR was performed using 60 Vbeta and 13 Jbeta primers. Generated by immunoSEQ multiplex PCR, the TCRdb table keeps only in-frame clones and is missing some. This sample has around 100,000 clones, with around 80% found just once. The specimen was PBMCs. These receptors all stem from a woman in her forties in good health and CMV-seronegative.

This clone was detected a few times. The rearrangement links TRBV18 to TRBJ1-2, with 8 bases that match TRBD1. The trim removed 3 bases at V and 9 bases at J, leaving 3 bases unmatched. The CDR3 consists of 12 residues. Germline values: CDR1 KGHSH, CDR2 LQKENI. DNA for the CDR3: TGTGCCAGCTCACCGGACAGGGAGCGCTACACCTTC. The encoded protein is CASSPDRERYTF.

This clone was recorded at least ten times. The gene calls are TRBV10-3 and TRBJ2-7; a possible D gene is TRBD2 (6 bases). Trimming removed 6 bases from V and 6 bases from J, with 12 bases in between. This CDR3 has 12 residues. Germline V gene sequence: CDR1 ENHRY, CDR2 SYGVKD. The CDR3 DNA sequence: TGTGCCATCAGAGCAACTAGCCGCGAGCAGTACTTC. Its translation is CAIRATSREQYF.

V is TRBV7-3 and J is TRBJ2-7; 16 bases are a match to TRBD2. This CDR3 comprises 24 residues. The V gene's germline CDR1 is SGHTA and CDR2 FQGTGA. Trimming cost V 1 base and J 9 bases; bases outside gene matches: 30. The CDR3 DNA reads as TGTGCCAGCAGCTTAAGAGGACCGGGACAGGGGAAGACCGGGACTAGCGGGAGGGCTACCGGGCAGTACTTC. Its protein is CASSLRGPGQGKTGTSGRATGQYF. Combining the CDR3 with reference TRBV7-3 and TRBJ2-7 gives the whole variable domain GAGVSQTPSNKVTEKGKYVELRCDPISGHTALYWYRQSLGQGPEFLIYFQGTGAADDSGLPNDRFFAVRPEGSVSTLKIQRTERGDSAVYLCASSLRGPGQGKTGTSGRATGQYFGPGTRLTVT.

The chain couples TRBV9 to TRBJ2-7; a possible D gene is TRBD2 (6 bases). Deletions cut 0 bases from V and 2 bases from J, with 9 bases between. CDR3 length: 14 residues. The germline V gene has CDR1 SGDLS and CDR2 YYNGEE. The CDR3 DNA is TGTGCCAGCAGCGTAGACGGGAGAACCTACGAGCAGTACTTC. Its translation: CASSVDGRTYEQYF.

The chain has TRBV30 and TRBJ2-1; a weak D match, TRBD1 (6 bases). The V gene lost 3 bases and the J gene lost 7 bases, with 22 bases spanning the gap. Germline values: CDR1 GTSNPN, CDR2 SVGIG (reference sequence). This CDR3 contains 16 residues. The DNA for the CDR3 is TGTGCCTGGAGCGGACTGACAGGCCCCTCGGATAATGAGCAGTTCTTC. Translating gives CAWSGLTGPSDNEQFF.

This sequence joins TRBV6-5 and TRBJ2-5, with D possibly being TRBD1 (5 bases). Germline values: CDR1 MNHEY, CDR2 SVGAGI. Trimming pared 10 bases from V and 1 base from J, leaving 16 bases between. The length of the CDR3 is 14 residues. The DNA of the CDR3 is TGTGCCACCCCGTTGGAGCAGGGCCAAGAGACCCAGTACTTC. Protein sequence: CATPLEQGQETQYF.

This chain uses TRBV15 with TRBJ2-7; maybe TRBD2 (7 bases). Germline CDR1 and CDR2: LNHNV and YYDKDF (reference sequence). The V gene lost 9 bases and the J gene lost 2 bases, with 17 bases spanning the gap. CDR3 length: 14 amino acids. DNA for the CDR3: TGTGCCACGTCCGGGCGGGGGCGACCCTACGAGCAGTACTTC. This sequence encodes CATSGRGRPYEQYF.

The genes are TRBV28 and TRBJ1-6; D gene unclear. The V gene lost 8 bases and the J gene lost 5 bases, with 16 bases spanning the gap. The germline V gene encodes CDR1 MDHEN and CDR2 SYDVKM. The CDR3 extends over 15 amino acids. DNA of the CDR3: TGTGCCAGCCTGAGGGTTAGCATCAATAATTCACCCCTCCACTTT. It translates to CASLRVSINNSPLHF.

The V call is TRBV7-9, the J call TRBJ1-1; D gene uncertain. The CDR3 contains 14 residues. Germline CDR1 reads SEHNR; CDR2 reads FQNEAQ (reference sequence). The germline V and J ends were trimmed by 1 base and 11 bases, with 17 bases remaining between them. This chain's CDR3 is CASSLVSPGGRAFF. The DNA of the CDR3 is TGTGCCAGCAGCTTAGTTTCCCCGGGAGGTAGGGCTTTCTTT.

V usage is TRBV28 and J usage is TRBJ1-3; D is possibly TRBD1 (6 bases). Trimming pared 5 bases from V and 2 bases from J, leaving 10 bases between. Germline-derived CDR1 and CDR2 are MDHEN and SYDVKM. CDR3 length equals 14 residues. The CDR3 sequence is CASSPGTTGNTIYF. CDR3 DNA: TGTGCCAGCAGTCCCGGGACAACTGGAAACACCATATATTTT. Combining the CDR3 with reference TRBV28 and TRBJ1-3 gives the whole variable domain DVKVTQSSRYLVKRTGEKVFLECVQDMDHENMFWYRQDPGLGLRLIYFSYDVKMKEKGDIPEGYSVSREKKERFSLILESASTNQTSMYLCASSPGTTGNTIYFGEGSWLTVV.

The V gene is TRBV15, the J gene TRBJ1-1; no firm D call. Germline V gene data show CDR1 as LNHNV and CDR2 as YYDKDF (reference sequence). Deletions cut 3 bases from V and 3 bases from J, with 8 bases between. The CDR3 length is 13 residues. Here the CDR3 DNA reads TGTGCCACCAGCAGCAACTCCTACACTGAAGCTTTCTTT. The encoded protein is CATSSNSYTEAFF.

V and J are TRBV5-6 and TRBJ1-2; 11 positions match TRBD1. In germline, CDR1 is SGHDT, CDR2 YYEEEE. The V gene end was trimmed by 0 bases and the J gene end by 6 bases; junction bases not matched to a gene: 4. The length of the CDR3 is 15 residues. The CDR3 bases are TGTGCCAGCAGCTTGGTAGGGACAGGGGGTAATGGCTACACCTTC. Translated, it gives CASSLVGTGGNGYTF.

J is TRBJ2-2 and V is TRBV6-5; no definite D call. Trimming removed 2 bases at V and 5 bases at J, with 6 bases between. From germline, CDR1 is MNHEY and CDR2 SVGAGI. The CDR3 has 13 residues. The DNA of the CDR3 is TGTGCCAGCAGTTACGGCGGAACCGGGGAGCTGTTTTTT. Its protein is CASSYGGTGELFF.

A word on this clone: Additional DNA sequences in this sample encode the identical CDR3. The V call is TRBV4-3, the J call TRBJ1-1; tentatively, D is TRBD1 (5 bases). V was pared by 0 bases and J by 4 bases, with 6 bases between. The CDR3 is 13 amino acids. Germline V gene data show CDR1 as LGHNA and CDR2 as YSLEER. In nucleotides, the CDR3 is TGCGCCAGCAGCCAAGAAAGGGGCACTGAAGCTTTCTTT. Protein product: CASSQERGTEAFF.

This chain uses TRBV2 with TRBJ1-2, with 9 positions matching TRBD1. CDR3 length equals 15 residues. With V trimmed by 1 base and J by 4 bases, 4 bases remained unmatched. Germline V gene data show CDR1 as SNHLY and CDR2 as FYNNEI. CDR3 residues: CASSEETGGRYGYTF. DNA of the CDR3: TGTGCCAGCAGTGAAGAGACAGGGGGACGCTATGGCTACACCTTC.

The chain recombines TRBV2 with TRBJ2-3; 10 nucleotides match TRBD2. The J segment lost 5 bases and the V segment lost 3 bases, leaving 5 bases of the junction unmatched. The CDR3 runs 15 residues. The germline V gene has CDR1 SNHLY and CDR2 FYNNEI. Here the CDR3 DNA reads TGTGCCAGCAGTGAGCTAGCGGGAGTCGGAGATACGCAGTATTTT. It specifies CASSELAGVGDTQYF.

The CDR3 DNA follows: TGTGCCAGCAGTTCTGGACTAGCGCGGGCCAATGAGCAGTTCTTC. It translates to CASSSGLARANEQFF. The rearrangement uses TRBV28 and TRBJ2-1; TRBD2 matches 9 bases. This CDR3 has 15 amino acids. Germline lookup yields CDR1 MDHEN and CDR2 SYDVKM. The trim removed 4 bases at V and 6 bases at J, leaving 7 bases unmatched.

This clone was found a few times. This chain joins TRBV19 and TRBJ2-6, with 9 bases matching TRBD1. The germline CDR1 and CDR2 sequences are LNHDA and SQIVND (reference sequence). V dropped 7 bases and J dropped 0; count of bases not matched to a gene: 22. The CDR3 runs to 22 residues. CDR3 in DNA: TGTGCCAGTATTTGTGTGATGTGGGACAGGGCTTTCGCGCTCTCTGGGGCCAACGTCCTGACTTTC. As protein: CASICVMWDRAFALSGANVLTF.

V and J are TRBV5-4 and TRBJ1-2; the D is unclear. Germline V gene data show CDR1 as SGHNT and CDR2 as YYREEE (reference sequence). V gave up 2 bases and J gave up 1 base, with 12 bases separating them. The CDR3 is 15 residues long. CDR3 nucleotides: TGTGCCAGCAGCTTCCGGGAAGGAATTAACTATGGCTACACCTTC. This encodes CASSFREGINYGYTF.

The J gene is TRBJ2-3, the V gene TRBV13; 8 bases are shared with TRBD2. The CDR3 length is 17 residues. The germline CDR1 and CDR2 sequences are PRHDT and FYEKMQ (reference sequence). V dropped 5 bases and J dropped 3; count of bases not matched to a gene: 13. The CDR3 here is CASSPYRGGDGTDTQYF. DNA for the CDR3: TGTGCCAGCAGCCCGTATCGGGGGGGGGACGGGACAGATACGCAGTATTTT.

This rearrangement joins TRBV9 to TRBJ2-3; no clear D. CDR3 length equals 16 residues. V was pared by 4 bases and J by 3 bases, with 18 bases between. Germline assignment: CDR1 SGDLS and CDR2 YYNGEE. The CDR3 region has the DNA TGTGCCAGCAGCTCTCCCTTTGGCACCGGGACAGATACGCAGTATTTT. Amino acids: CASSSPFGTGTDTQYF.

CDR3 DNA: TGCGCCAGCAGTCAGTCCCTACTGAACAGGGGGTACGGTGGCTACACCTTC. The encoded protein is CASSQSLLNRGYGGYTF. The V call is TRBV23-1, the J call TRBJ1-2; 8 bases align to TRBD1. TRBV23-1 is identified as an open reading frame with a role that is uncertain. Losses at the gene ends were 3 bases for V and 7 bases for J; bases not matched to a gene: 16. This CDR3 spans 17 amino acids.

The chain links TRBV30 to TRBJ2-7, with 8 bases lining up with TRBD1. The CDR3 is made up of 14 amino acids. Per the germline V gene, CDR1 is GTSNPN and CDR2 is SVGIG (reference sequence). The V segment lost 3 bases and the J segment 3 bases; nucleotides outside the gene matches: 7. In nucleotides, the CDR3 is TGTGCCTGGAGAAAGGCAGGGGGCAACTACGAGCAGTACTTC. Translation: CAWRKAGGNYEQYF.

The V and J genes are TRBV7-2 and TRBJ1-1, with 10 bases lining up with TRBD1. The CDR3 length is 14 residues. With 2 bases clipped from V and 10 bases from J, the junction kept 7 bases outside the gene matches. Germline V gene sequence: CDR1 SGHTA, CDR2 FQGNSA. The DNA of the CDR3 is TGTGCCAGCAGCTTACAAAGACAGGGGGCGCGAGCTTTCTTT. Its translation: CASSLQRQGARAFF.

J is TRBJ2-6 and V is TRBV7-9; D unclear. The CDR3 spans 16 residues. V was clipped by 1 base and J by 1 base, with 8 bases between them. CDR1 is SEHNR, CDR2 FQNEAQ, per germline (reference sequence). CDR3 nucleotides: TGTGCCAGCAGCTTAGTGACCGGGTCTGGGGCCAACGTCCTGACTTTC. Protein: CASSLVTGSGANVLTF.

This sequence joins TRBV6-1 and TRBJ1-5; D remains ambiguous. The V and J ends lost 4 bases and 4 bases respectively, with 14 bases between them. CDR1 is MNHNS and CDR2 is SASEGT in the germline V gene. The CDR3 is 15 amino acids. CDR3 sequence: CASSVYGNGNQPQHF. In DNA, the CDR3 is TGTGCCAGCAGTGTATATGGTAACGGGAATCAGCCCCAGCATTTT.

In nucleotides, the CDR3 is TGTGCCAGTAGTGGGGGGCTGCCCGGGGCGGGAGGGATATACAATGAGCAGTTCTTC. It translates to CASSGGLPGAGGIYNEQFF. V is TRBV19 and J is TRBJ2-1; 9 positions match TRBD2. After removal of 5 bases from V and 4 bases from J, the junction contained 18 bases not matched to a gene. The CDR3 contains 19 residues. Germline CDR1 and CDR2: LNHDA and SQIVND (reference sequence).

CDR3 nucleotides: TGTGCCAGCAGTCCCGACAGGGATCAGCCCCAGCATTTT. It translates to CASSPDRDQPQHF. This chain uses TRBV28 with TRBJ1-5, with 7 positions matching TRBD1. The CDR3 sequence is 13 residues long. Germline V lookup: CDR1 MDHEN, CDR2 SYDVKM. With 5 bases clipped from V and 5 bases from J, the junction kept 3 bases outside the gene matches.

The count of this clone is one. The rearrangement uses TRBV15 and TRBJ2-7; 7 positions agree with TRBD1. The germline V gene has CDR1 LNHNV and CDR2 YYDKDF (reference sequence). V shed 0 bases and J 4 bases; nucleotides not matched to a gene: 18. The CDR3 is made up of 19 amino acids. CDR3 sequence (DNA): TGTGCCACCAGCAGAGATCGGGGTGGGAGACAGGGTTCGGGATACGAGCAGTACTTC. It yields the protein CATSRDRGGRQGSGYEQYF.

The rearrangement links TRBV10-3 to TRBJ1-1; 9 nucleotides agree with TRBD1. With 7 bases clipped from V and 1 base from J, the junction kept 4 bases outside the gene matches. The CDR3 covers 14 residues. Germline-derived CDR1 and CDR2 are ENHRY and SYGVKD. The DNA of the CDR3 is TGTGCCATCATGGGGGACAGGGCGAACACTGAAGCTTTCTTT. Amino acids: CAIMGDRANTEAFF.